This passage covers 24 T cell receptor beta chains from one sample sequenced in a study of response to subunit inactivated influenza vaccine (dated by TCRdb to the late 2010s). Receptors were amplified or captured by RT-PCR. This sample was sequenced with an Illumina HiSeq 2500. The public sequencing data were trimmed at Q25 with fastp and processed into clonotypes with MiXCR by TCRdb, which kept only in-frame beta chains. A single entry per CDR3 protein holds the most common genes and DNA from its merged rows. The sample table shows more than 400,000 distinct CDR3 sequences, and approximately 7.2% are seen once. The ten largest clonotypes hold 13% of the sample. The sequencing used PBMCs from blood, collected roughly 24 months after vaccination. The receptor source for this set is a man aged 50-75 years who received an inactivated influenza vaccine. Donor details come from another sample of the same person, matched by shared clones.

A few counts support this clonotype. The V gene is TRBV7-9, the J gene TRBJ2-1; 9 bases fit TRBD2. The CDR3 runs 14 residues. J was trimmed by 4 bases and V by 3 bases; bases with no gene match: 1. Germline lookup yields CDR1 SEHNR and CDR2 FQNEAQ (reference sequence). The CDR3 loop is CASSFTSGYNEQFF. CDR3 nucleotides: TGTGCCAGCAGCTTCACTAGCGGGTACAATGAGCAGTTCTTC.

This clonotype occurred a few times. The V call is TRBV6-5, the J call TRBJ1-6; 9 bases map to TRBD1. From germline, CDR1 is MNHEY and CDR2 SVGAGI. There are 15 residues in the CDR3. Trimming at V came to 1 base and at J to 6 bases, leaving 1 base not matched to a gene. The CDR3 DNA reads TGTGCCAGCAGTTACTGGGACAGGGTTAATTCACCCCTCCACTTT. It codes for CASSYWDRVNSPLHF.

This clonotype was detected a few times. The rearrangement links TRBV6-1 to TRBJ1-3; 7 bases map to TRBD1. The germline gives CDR1 MNHNS, CDR2 SASEGT. The CDR3 loop spans 16 amino acids. V was pared by 5 bases and J by 3 bases, with 10 bases of the junction left unmatched. The CDR3 protein is CASSRGPGALGNTIYF. CDR3 nucleotide sequence: TGTGCCAGCAGTAGGGGGCCCGGGGCCCTTGGAAACACCATATATTTT.

In its sample, this clonotype was seen many times. The chain combines TRBV3-1 with TRBJ2-1; D unresolved. Looked up from germline, CDR1 is LGHDT and CDR2 is YNNKEL (reference sequence). This CDR3 comprises 11 residues. V was pared by 1 base and J by 9 bases, with 4 bases between. The DNA of the CDR3 is TGTGCCAGCAGCCAAGCGGGTGAGCAGTTCTTC. This sequence encodes CASSQAGEQFF.

The chain employs TRBV5-1 and TRBJ1-4; D gene unclear. The CDR3 runs to 13 residues. Germline-derived CDR1 and CDR2 are SGHRS and YFSETQ. V shed 4 bases and J shed 8 bases, with 12 bases lying between them. The DNA of the CDR3 is TGCGCCAGCAGCGCCGGACTGGGAGAAAAACTGTTTTTT. Protein sequence: CASSAGLGEKLFF.

This chain uses TRBV7-2 with TRBJ2-1; D uncertain. V lost 4 bases, J lost 0 bases, and 16 bases lay in between. Germline CDR1 is SGHTA and CDR2 is FQGNSA. The CDR3 has 17 amino acids. In DNA form, the CDR3 reads TGTGCCAGCAGCTACCCTCCCGGCGCTAGCTCCTACAATGAGCAGTTCTTC. Protein: CASSYPPGASSYNEQFF.

This clonotype appeared many times. The chain has TRBV28 and TRBJ2-7, with TRBD1 as a possible D gene (6 bases). The CDR3 is 14 residues long. V was pared by 6 bases and J by 1 base, with 13 bases between. Germline values: CDR1 MDHEN, CDR2 SYDVKM. This chain's CDR3 is CASSPGHLSYEQYF. CDR3 coding DNA: TGTGCCAGCAGCCCGGGACACTTATCCTACGAGCAGTACTTC.

The genes are TRBV5-6 and TRBJ2-3; 10 bases fit TRBD2. The CDR3 totals 14 residues. In germline, CDR1 is SGHDT, CDR2 YYEEEE. Losses at the gene ends were 4 bases for V and 6 bases for J; bases not matched to a gene: 5. The CDR3 DNA reads as TGTGCCAGCAGCGAAAGCGGGAGGGGTGATACGCAGTATTTT. Translation: CASSESGRGDTQYF.

In its sample, this clonotype was seen a few times. The V gene is TRBV5-5, the J gene TRBJ2-1; tentative D call: TRBD2 (6 bases). CDR3 length: 14 amino acids. V was clipped by 0 bases and J by 7 bases, with 11 bases between them. Germline CDR1 reads SGHKS; CDR2 reads YYEKEE (reference sequence). CDR3: CASSLAPLANEQFF. CDR3 bases: TGTGCCAGCAGCTTGGCCCCTCTAGCGAATGAGCAGTTCTTC.

This clonotype occurred many times. The chain carries TRBV11-2 and TRBJ2-3; D remains ambiguous. V was trimmed by 3 bases and J by 3 bases, leaving 13 bases between them. Germline values: CDR1 SGHAT, CDR2 FQNNGV. CDR3 length: 15 residues. The DNA of the CDR3 is TGTGCCAGCAGCTTCAATGGGGTGTGGACAGATACGCAGTATTTT. This gives the protein CASSFNGVWTDTQYF.

In this sample, this clonotype turned up a few times. The chain employs TRBV4-1 and TRBJ1-5, with a possible D match to TRBD1 (5 bases). The V gene lost 1 base and the J gene lost 1 base, with 11 bases spanning the gap. CDR1 is MGHRA and CDR2 is YSYEKL in the germline V gene. The CDR3 has 16 amino acids. The DNA of the CDR3 is TGCGCCAGCAGCCAAGTTTCGGGGGTCAGCAATCAGCCCCAGCATTTT. Translated: CASSQVSGVSNQPQHF.

The chain recombines TRBV6-5 with TRBJ2-7; D not certain. V gave up 4 bases and J gave up 7 bases, with 17 bases separating them. This CDR3 contains 14 residues. Germline V gene sequence: CDR1 MNHEY, CDR2 SVGAGI. The CDR3 reads CASSLSQVRPEQYF. CDR3 nucleotides: TGTGCCAGCAGTTTAAGCCAGGTCCGTCCTGAGCAGTACTTC.

This clonotype came up a few times. The CDR3 here is CASSFSLRGKAEAFF. The CDR3 DNA follows: TGTGCCAGCAGTTTCTCACTCAGGGGAAAAGCTGAAGCTTTCTTT. The chain is built from TRBV27 and TRBJ1-1, with D maybe TRBD1 (6 bases). This CDR3 has 15 amino acids. V gave up 3 bases and J gave up 6 bases, with 17 bases separating them. CDR1 is MNHEY and CDR2 is SMNVEV in the germline V gene (reference sequence).

This clonotype has more than one count but fewer than ten. The chain joins TRBV20-1 to TRBJ1-5; perhaps TRBD1 as D (6 bases). V was clipped by 5 bases and J by 3 bases, with 11 bases between them. The CDR3 runs to 13 residues. Germline V lookup: CDR1 DFQATT, CDR2 SNEGSKA (reference sequence). CDR3 amino acids: CSARRGDNQPQHF. Here the CDR3 DNA reads TGCAGTGCTCGGAGGGGGGACAATCAGCCCCAGCATTTT.

The CDR3 region is CASSAETGPGNTIYF. As DNA, the CDR3 is TGTGCCAGCAGCGCAGAGACAGGGCCTGGAAACACCATATATTTT. The V gene is TRBV2, the J gene TRBJ1-3; the match to TRBD1 covers 7 bases. Looked up from germline, CDR1 is SNHLY and CDR2 is FYNNEI. The CDR3 length is 15 residues. V was clipped by 6 bases and J by 2 bases; unmatched bases: 7.

The sample holds a few counts of this clonotype. This chain joins TRBV25-1 and TRBJ2-5; 8 bases align to TRBD2. J gave up 4 bases and V 4 bases, and 5 bases lay outside the gene matches. CDR1 and CDR2 (germline): MGHDK, SYGVNS. The CDR3 is 14 residues long. CDR3 nucleotides: TGTGCCAGCAGTGTCACTAGCGGACCAGAGACCCAGTACTTC. The encoded protein is CASSVTSGPETQYF.

This clonotype was detected a few times. CDR3 sequence (DNA): TGTGCCAGCAGTTTGCGGGACAGGAGGAACTCACCCCTCCACTTT. Protein: CASSLRDRRNSPLHF. The V and J genes are TRBV28 and TRBJ1-6; 8 positions agree with TRBD1. The CDR3 covers 15 residues. Germline trimming cut 3 bases from V and 10 bases from J; bases unmatched to any gene: 8. Germline CDR1 reads MDHEN; CDR2 reads SYDVKM.

This chain uses TRBV28 with TRBJ2-2, with D possibly being TRBD1 or TRBD2 (6 bases each). CDR1 MDHEN and CDR2 SYDVKM come from the germline V gene. The CDR3 totals 15 residues. V was trimmed by 4 bases and J by 1 base, leaving 10 bases between them. CDR3 loop: CASSWGAENTGELFF. The CDR3 bases are TGTGCCAGCAGTTGGGGGGCAGAGAACACCGGGGAGCTGTTTTTT. The whole variable domain, filled in from reference TRBV28 and TRBJ2-2, reads DVKVTQSSRYLVKRTGEKVFLECVQDMDHENMFWYRQDPGLGLRLIYFSYDVKMKEKGDIPEGYSVSREKKERFSLILESASTNQTSMYLCASSWGAENTGELFFGEGSRLTVL.

The table lists this clonotype with a few counts. J is TRBJ2-1 and V is TRBV20-1; D gene uncertain. This CDR3 is 11 amino acids long. Germline CDR1 is DFQATT and CDR2 is SNEGSKA (reference sequence). With 7 bases removed from V and 2 bases from J, the gap between germline ends came to 6 bases. CDR3 residues: CSDGTYNEQFF. CDR3 DNA sequence: TGCAGTGATGGGACCTACAATGAGCAGTTCTTC.

There are a few counts of this clonotype. The V and J genes are TRBV7-3 and TRBJ2-3, with 8 bases identical to TRBD2. Germline V gene lookup returns CDR1 SGHTA and CDR2 FQGTGA. CDR3 length equals 14 residues. Trimming removed 3 bases from V and 5 bases from J; junction bases left unmatched: 4. The CDR3 DNA follows: TGTGCCAGCAGCTTGTCGGGAGGGGAAGATACGCAGTATTTT. It specifies CASSLSGGEDTQYF.

This clonotype was seen many times. The CDR3: CASSLGTSGINEQYF. The DNA of the CDR3 is TGTGCCAGCAGTTTGGGGACTAGCGGGATTAACGAGCAGTACTTC. V usage is TRBV2 and J usage is TRBJ2-7, with 13 nucleotides matching TRBD2. After removal of 5 bases from V and 5 bases from J, the junction contained 6 bases not matched to a gene. From germline, CDR1 is SNHLY and CDR2 FYNNEI. This CDR3 contains 15 residues. Using reference TRBV2 and TRBJ2-7 for the parts outside the CDR3, the full variable domain is EPEVTQTPSHQVTQMGQEVILRCVPISNHLYFYWYRQILGQKVEFLVSFYNNEISEKSEIFDDQFSVERPDGSNFTLKIRSTKLEDSAMYFCASSLGTSGINEQYFGPGTRLTVT.

This chain links TRBV9 with TRBJ2-3, with 8 bases identical to TRBD2. Germline CDR1 reads SGDLS; CDR2 reads YYNGEE. This CDR3 is built from 15 residues. V was clipped by 4 bases and J by 4 bases; unmatched bases: 8. CDR3 sequence (DNA): TGTGCCAGCAGCTTCGGGGGGGTAGGGTCAGATACGCAGTATTTT. Protein product: CASSFGGVGSDTQYF.

This clonotype appeared a few times. The V gene is TRBV12-3 or TRBV12-4, the J gene TRBJ2-7, with D unresolved. V shed 7 bases and J shed 2 bases, with 15 bases lying between them. The CDR3 contains 14 residues. The CDR3 loop reads CASMISGAAYEQYF. The CDR3 bases are TGTGCCAGCATGATATCCGGAGCCGCCTACGAGCAGTACTTC.

Of note for this clonotype: No conserved phenylalanine or tryptophan is present at the end of the CDR3, so a read error is the likely explanation. This sequence joins TRBV27 and TRBJ2-3; a possible D gene is TRBD2 (7 bases). The CDR3 is made up of 16 amino acids. The V gene's germline CDR1 is MNHEY and CDR2 SMNVEV (reference sequence). The ends were cut back, 5 bases at V and 1 base at J, with 16 bases in the middle. The CDR3 loop reads CASSPVTGRGTDTQYL. The CDR3, as DNA: TGTGCCAGCAGTCCGGTTACAGGGAGGGGCACAGATACGCAGTATCTT.